The 24 T cell receptor beta chains below were found in one sample sequenced in a study of cytomegalovirus exposure and HLA in healthy donors. Use of 60 Vbeta and 13 Jbeta primers characterized the PCR. TCRdb's copy holds only in-frame clones and misses some; the assay was immunoSEQ multiplex PCR. The table shows 170,000 or so clones, with 70% to 75% occurring only once. Sequencing used PBMCs. All receptors derive from a male donor in good health and CMV-seronegative.

The sample holds one count of this clone. This chain uses TRBV19 with TRBJ2-3; the match to TRBD1 covers 11 bases. Germline trimming cut 1 base from V and 7 bases from J; bases unmatched to any gene: 7. In germline, CDR1 is LNHDA, CDR2 SQIVND (reference sequence). The CDR3 consists of 16 residues. CDR3 DNA: TGTGCCAGTAGTATAGGGACAGGGGGCGCATCAAATACGCAGTATTTT. Residues: CASSIGTGGASNTQYF.

This clone occurred once. Other DNA sequences in the sample encode the same CDR3. The genes are TRBV15 and TRBJ2-7; perhaps TRBD2 as D (5 bases). Germline loops: CDR1 LNHNV, CDR2 YYDKDF (reference sequence). The CDR3 consists of 13 residues. The V gene lost 0 bases and the J gene lost 3 bases, with 6 bases spanning the gap. Here the CDR3 reads CATSRDRGYEQYF. CDR3 in DNA: TGTGCCACCAGCAGAGACCGGGGCTACGAGCAGTACTTC.

The chain joins TRBV5-6 to TRBJ2-5, with 9 bases aligning to TRBD2. The J call may be mistaken, given a closer DNA end match to TRBJ2-7. There are 15 residues in the CDR3. Germline V gene lookup returns CDR1 SGHDT and CDR2 YYEEEE. Here the CDR3 DNA reads TGTGCCAGCAGAGCCCTAGCGGGATTCACCTACGAGCAGTACTTC. As protein: CASRALAGFTYEQYF.

This chain uses TRBV11-2 with TRBJ2-4; no firm D call. The CDR3 is made up of 12 amino acids. CDR1 is SGHAT, CDR2 FQNNGV, per germline. The ends were cut back, 1 base at V and 7 bases at J, with 5 bases in the middle. CDR3 nucleotide sequence: TGTGCCAGCAGCTTAGGGGCCAACATTCAGTACTTC. It yields the protein CASSLGANIQYF.

The chain is built from TRBV6-5 and TRBJ2-7, with 7 bases matching TRBD2. Trimming at V came to 2 bases and at J to 4 bases, leaving 5 bases not matched to a gene. The CDR3 extends over 14 amino acids. From germline, CDR1 is MNHEY and CDR2 SVGAGI. Written as DNA, the CDR3 is TGTGCCAGCAGTTACGGGGGGGACCTTTACGAGCAGTACTTC. Its protein product is CASSYGGDLYEQYF.

This clone was found a few times. The chain combines TRBV6-6 with TRBJ2-1; a weak D match, TRBD2 (7 bases). V lost 2 bases to trimming and J lost 4 bases, with 15 bases between them. The CDR3 is made up of 16 amino acids. Germline-derived CDR1 and CDR2 are MNHNY and SVGAGI (reference sequence). The CDR3 DNA follows: TGTGCCAGCAGTTACGAGTGGGGGGGCAGATACAATGAGCAGTTCTTC. Its protein is CASSYEWGGRYNEQFF.

For this clone: The germline gene is not matched at one end of the junction; a read error may be the cause. This chain uses TRBV27 with TRBJ1-1; TRBD1 matches at 9 bases. In germline, CDR1 is MNHEY, CDR2 SMNVEV (reference sequence). The CDR3 runs to 12 residues. The CDR3 region is CASSPNRGREAF. DNA for the CDR3: TGTGCCAGCAGTCCGAACAGGGGGCGCGAGGCCTTT.

J is TRBJ2-7 and V is TRBV7-9; D not certain. The CDR3 covers 11 residues. CDR1 and CDR2 from the germline V gene are SEHNR and FQNEAQ (reference sequence). V was trimmed by 5 bases and J by 4 bases, leaving 6 bases between them. The CDR3: CASSPLYEQYF. The CDR3 DNA is TGTGCCAGCAGCCCACTATACGAGCAGTACTTC.

This sequence joins TRBV5-1 and TRBJ2-1; 12 bases are shared with TRBD2. With 6 bases clipped from V and 3 bases from J, the junction kept 10 bases outside the gene matches. The CDR3 runs 17 residues. The germline V gene has CDR1 SGHRS and CDR2 YFSETQ. CDR3 in amino acids: CASTGLAGSTIYNEQFF. Written as DNA, the CDR3 is TGCGCCAGCACCGGACTAGCGGGATCTACTATCTACAATGAGCAGTTCTTC.

The sample holds a few counts of this clone. CDR3 in amino acids: CAWTRGGNYGYTF. CDR3 DNA: TGTGCCTGGACCCGCGGGGGCAACTATGGCTACACCTTC. The rearrangement joins TRBV30 to TRBJ1-2, with D possibly TRBD1 on 6 matching bases. Germline V lookup: CDR1 GTSNPN, CDR2 SVGIG (reference sequence). This CDR3 contains 13 residues. The germline V and J ends were trimmed by 4 bases and 2 bases, with 11 bases remaining between them.

This clone was counted between two and nine times. This chain links TRBV7-2 with TRBJ2-3; D gene ambiguous. Looked up from germline, CDR1 is SGHTA and CDR2 is FQGNSA. The CDR3 sequence is 13 residues long. With 5 bases removed from V and 4 bases from J, the gap between germline ends came to 10 bases. The CDR3 region has the DNA TGTGCCAGCAGCCCCGCACCAGCAGATACGCAGTATTTT. Protein sequence: CASSPAPADTQYF.

The chain links TRBV6-1 to TRBJ2-5, with D tentatively TRBD1 (7 bases). Germline CDR1 MNHNS, CDR2 SASEGT. CDR3 size: 14 residues. Trimming removed 5 bases from V and 2 bases from J, with 12 bases in between. The CDR3 region has the DNA TGTGCCAGCAGTCAACCAGGGGGGCAAGAGACCCAGTACTTC. Translation gives CASSQPGGQETQYF.

The chain couples TRBV23-1 to TRBJ1-1; TRBD1 matches 7 bases. TRBV23-1 is sorted into the ORF group, with uncertain function. The CDR3 covers 15 residues. Trimming cost V 6 bases and J 5 bases; bases outside gene matches: 12. In DNA, the CDR3 is TGCGCCAGCAGCCATCAAGGGGGCCAGGGGACTGAAGCTTTCTTT. Translating it yields CASSHQGGQGTEAFF.

This sequence joins TRBV11-3 and TRBJ2-1; unclear D gene. The CDR3 is 13 residues long. In germline, CDR1 is SGHNT, CDR2 YENEEA. The V end lost 0 bases, the J end lost 11 bases, and 11 bases lay between the germline ends. CDR3 in amino acids: CASSLEGQTKQFF. DNA for the CDR3: TGTGCCAGCAGCTTAGAAGGTCAGACAAAGCAGTTCTTC.

The V call is TRBV30, the J call TRBJ1-6; possible D gene TRBD1, 5 bases. V shed 1 base and J shed 8 bases, with 9 bases lying between them. This CDR3 region has 13 residues. CDR1 and CDR2 (germline): GTSNPN, SVGIG (reference sequence). The CDR3 region is CAWSDDRYSPLHF. For the CDR3, the DNA is TGTGCCTGGAGTGATGACAGATATTCACCCCTCCACTTT.

This clone was seen only once. The chain links TRBV4-1 to TRBJ2-5, with 12 bases fitting TRBD1. CDR3 length: 16 residues. J gave up 5 bases and V 4 bases, and 8 bases lay outside the gene matches. CDR1 and CDR2 from the germline V gene are MGHRA and YSYEKL. The chain's CDR3 is CASSPKGQGALETQYF. For the CDR3, the DNA is TGCGCCAGCAGCCCTAAGGGACAGGGGGCTTTGGAGACCCAGTACTTC.

The V and J genes are TRBV6-5 and TRBJ1-3, with D possibly being TRBD1 (6 bases). The CDR3 has 16 residues. CDR1 is MNHEY, CDR2 SVGAGI, per germline. Trimming pared 2 bases from V and 0 bases from J, leaving 11 bases between. The CDR3 DNA is TGTGCCAGCAGTTACACACAAGGGGGCTCTGGAAACACCATATATTTT. Translated: CASSYTQGGSGNTIYF.

The DNA for the CDR3 is TGTGCCAGCAGCGTACGATCCTCGGGAGGCACAGATACGCAGTATTTT. Its protein product is CASSVRSSGGTDTQYF. The chain recombines TRBV9 with TRBJ2-3, with TRBD2 as a possible D gene (6 bases). V was shortened by 1 base and J by 1 base, with 13 bases between the two germline ends. The CDR3 sequence is 16 residues long. The germline CDR1 and CDR2 sequences are SGDLS and YYNGEE.

The chain joins TRBV7-3 to TRBJ1-6; 7 bases align to TRBD1. Per the germline V gene, CDR1 is SGHTA and CDR2 is FQGTGA. J lost 7 bases, V lost 5 bases, and 5 bases had no gene match. There are 14 residues in the CDR3. CDR3 region: CASSPTGRNSPLHF. The DNA of the CDR3 is TGTGCCAGCAGCCCGACAGGGCGGAATTCACCCCTCCACTTT.

This clone appeared a few times. This sequence joins TRBV6-5 and TRBJ1-4, with TRBD1 matching 7 bases. Germline V gives CDR1 MNHEY, CDR2 SVGAGI. V dropped 6 bases and J dropped 3; count of bases not matched to a gene: 7. The CDR3 contains 15 residues. This CDR3 is CASRGWGTANEKLFF. DNA for the CDR3: TGTGCCAGCAGGGGCTGGGGGACAGCTAATGAAAAACTGTTTTTT.

The genes are TRBV7-8 and TRBJ1-5; D is perhaps TRBD1 (6 bases). The germline CDR1 and CDR2 sequences are SGHVS and FQNEAQ. V shed 3 bases and J shed 0 bases, with 12 bases lying between them. The CDR3 is 16 residues long. CDR3 residues: CASSLFRTASNQPQHF. The CDR3 DNA reads TGTGCCAGCAGCTTGTTTAGGACAGCTAGCAATCAGCCCCAGCATTTT. The full variable domain, its missing parts supplied by reference TRBV7-8 and TRBJ1-5, is GAGVSQSPRYKVAKRGQDVALRCDPISGHVSLFWYQQALGQGPEFLTYFQNEAQLDKSGLPSDRFFAERPEGSVSTLKIQRTQQEDSAVYLCASSLFRTASNQPQHFGDGTRLSIL.

On this clone itself: One junction end does not reproduce the germline sequence, and a read error may be involved. The J gene is TRBJ2-2, the V gene TRBV5-1; the D gene is possibly TRBD1 (6 bases). CDR3 length: 15 residues. In germline, CDR1 is SGHRS, CDR2 YFSETQ. CDR3: CASGLRTADTGELFF. CDR3 DNA sequence: TGCGCCAGCGGCTTACGGACAGCAGACACCGGGGAGCTGTTTTTT. The full variable domain, in which reference TRBV5-1 and TRBJ2-2 provide the parts outside the CDR3, is KAGVTQTPRYLIKTRGQQVTLSCSPISGHRSVSWYQQTPGQGLQFLFEYFSETQRNKGNFPGRFSGRQFSNSRSEMNVSTLELGDSALYLCASGLRTADTGELFFGEGSRLTVL.

The rearrangement links TRBV28 to TRBJ2-3; D remains unclear. Germline V lookup: CDR1 MDHEN, CDR2 SYDVKM. CDR3 length: 12 residues. V was trimmed by 5 bases and J by 4 bases, leaving 7 bases between them. The CDR3 loop reads CASSVSPDTQYF. The CDR3 DNA reads as TGTGCCAGCAGTGTCTCTCCAGATACGCAGTATTTT.

CDR3 protein: CASSQGYYGYTF. The CDR3 region has the DNA TGTGCCAGCAGTCAGGGTTACTATGGCTACACCTTC. The V and J genes are TRBV6-5 and TRBJ1-2; tentatively, D is TRBD1 (5 bases). The germline V and J ends were trimmed by 5 bases and 3 bases, with 7 bases remaining between them. The germline CDR1 and CDR2 sequences are MNHEY and SVGAGI. The CDR3 extends over 12 amino acids.